A single sample is the source of the 21 T cell receptor beta chains below, sequenced in a study of T-cell memory formation after mild COVID-19. Each CDR3 protein is one row after TCRdb ran MiXCR on the 5' RACE reads. Altogether 550,000 to 600,000 distinct CDR3 sequences are present, roughly a fifth being singletons, with the ten largest covering about 8.2%. The sequenced sample consisted of PBMCs or a T cell subset sorted from them (not recorded which). Source of these receptors: an adult woman who had mild COVID-19 (a few samples of this study predate the infection). Cell type and time point are not known.

This clonotype was detected many times. The genes are TRBV4-1 and TRBJ1-1, with 9 bases fitting TRBD1. Germline CDR1 is MGHRA and CDR2 is YSYEKL. V dropped 5 bases and J dropped 0; count of bases not matched to a gene: 10. This CDR3 has 17 amino acids. CDR3 sequence (DNA): TGCGCCAGCAGCTCCCTAGGGGACAGGGTAATGAACACTGAAGCTTTCTTT. Its protein product is CASSSLGDRVMNTEAFF.

The chain joins TRBV7-2 to TRBJ1-1, with D possibly matching TRBD1 (6 bases). The CDR3 contains 14 residues. Germline V gene data show CDR1 as SGHTA and CDR2 as FQGNSA. Trimming cost V 7 bases and J 0 bases, with 12 bases left between them. Here the CDR3 DNA reads TGTGCCAGCACAGGGGTCCTAATGAACACTGAAGCTTTCTTT. Its translation is CASTGVLMNTEAFF.

The J gene is TRBJ2-3, the V gene TRBV20-1, with D possibly called TRBD1 or TRBD2 (5 bases each). Trimming stripped 5 bases from V and 3 bases from J, with 12 bases between. This CDR3 comprises 13 residues. CDR1 and CDR2 (germline): DFQATT, SNEGSKA (reference sequence). The CDR3 sequence is CSAGTYGTDTQYF. In nucleotides, the CDR3 is TGCAGTGCTGGGACCTATGGGACAGATACGCAGTATTTT.

This clonotype was seen a handful of times. This chain links TRBV15 with TRBJ1-1, with D possibly being TRBD1 (5 bases). This CDR3 region has 17 residues. V gave up 0 bases and J gave up 3 bases, with 17 bases separating them. Germline CDR1 and CDR2: LNHNV and YYDKDF (reference sequence). The CDR3 spells CATSRDKRTIRDTEAFF. For the CDR3, the DNA is TGTGCCACCAGCAGAGATAAACGAACAATCAGGGACACTGAAGCTTTCTTT.

This chain connects TRBV30 to TRBJ1-5; D is undetermined. CDR1 and CDR2 from the germline V gene are GTSNPN and SVGIG (reference sequence). The V end lost 0 bases, the J end lost 5 bases, and 11 bases lay between the germline ends. The CDR3 totals 14 residues. This CDR3 reads CAWSVPLEHQPQHF. For the CDR3, the DNA is TGTGCCTGGAGTGTTCCCCTTGAACATCAGCCCCAGCATTTT.

This clonotype was found once. The J gene is TRBJ2-5, the V gene TRBV5-1; 7 bases map to TRBD2. The CDR3 has 13 amino acids. With V trimmed by 6 bases and J by 6 bases, 8 bases remained unmatched. Germline V lookup: CDR1 SGHRS, CDR2 YFSETQ. The CDR3 DNA reads TGCGCCAGCACGACTAGCAGGACGAAGACCCAGTACTTC. Protein sequence: CASTTSRTKTQYF.

The V gene is TRBV11-3, the J gene TRBJ2-3; 8 nucleotides line up with TRBD2. CDR1 and CDR2 (germline): SGHNT, YENEEA. The ends lost 5 bases at V and 6 bases at J; junction bases unmatched: 13. This CDR3 comprises 16 residues. The DNA for the CDR3 is TGTGCCAGCAGCCCGGGGAGGCGGGAGGCCGGGGATACGCAGTATTTT. It is translated as CASSPGRREAGDTQYF.

The CDR3 DNA follows: TGTGCCAGCAGCCCTGGGGGGTTCCCCTACGAGCAGTACTTC. It codes for CASSPGGFPYEQYF. This chain connects TRBV9 to TRBJ2-7, with D perhaps TRBD2 (6 bases). The length of the CDR3 is 14 residues. Looked up from germline, CDR1 is SGDLS and CDR2 is YYNGEE. V was cut by 4 bases and J by 2 bases, with 13 bases left in between.

This clonotype has just a few counts. V usage is TRBV3-1 and J usage is TRBJ2-5; TRBD2 is a possible D gene (6 bases). Trimming left V 0 bases short and J 3 bases short, with 14 bases between. The CDR3 extends over 16 amino acids. Per the germline V gene, CDR1 is LGHDT and CDR2 is YNNKEL (reference sequence). As DNA, the CDR3 is TGTGCCAGCAGCCAAGATCGATGGGGACTCGAAGAGACCCAGTACTTC. Translating it yields CASSQDRWGLEETQYF.

The chain carries TRBV18 and TRBJ2-1; D could derive from TRBD1 or TRBD2 (6 bases each). The CDR3 is 17 residues long. V gave up 4 bases and J gave up 0 bases, with 16 bases separating them. Germline lookup yields CDR1 KGHSH and CDR2 LQKENI. The CDR3 protein is CASSRGGSASSYNEQFF. DNA for the CDR3: TGTGCCAGCTCACGAGGGGGGAGCGCTAGCTCCTACAATGAGCAGTTCTTC. Full variable domain (missing parts from reference TRBV18 and TRBJ2-1): NAGVMQNPRHLVRRRGQEARLRCSPMKGHSHVYWYRQLPEEGLKFMVYLQKENIIDESGMPKERFSAEFPKEGPSILRIQQVVRGDSAAYFCASSRGGSASSYNEQFFGPGTRLTVL.

This clonotype was observed a single time. V is TRBV9 and J is TRBJ2-2; D not resolved. Between the trimmed V and J ends, which lost 0 bases and 4 bases, there was a span of 7 bases. This CDR3 contains 14 residues. The germline gives CDR1 SGDLS, CDR2 YYNGEE. Here the CDR3 reads CASSVDEPTGELFF. Here the CDR3 DNA reads TGTGCCAGCAGCGTAGACGAGCCCACCGGGGAGCTGTTTTTT.

The V and J genes are TRBV6-2 or TRBV6-3 and TRBJ2-3, with D unclear. Germline V gene sequence: CDR1 MNHEY, CDR2 SVGEGT. V was pared by 7 bases and J by 3 bases, with 14 bases between. The CDR3 contains 14 residues. This CDR3 reads CASKIAPMTDTQYF. The CDR3, as DNA: TGTGCCAGCAAAATAGCACCCATGACAGATACGCAGTATTTT.

This clonotype was seen only once. The V and J genes are TRBV29-1 and TRBJ2-5, with 14 positions matching TRBD2. J was trimmed by 4 bases and V by 5 bases; bases with no gene match: 3. CDR3 length equals 14 residues. The V gene's germline CDR1 is SQVTM and CDR2 ANQGSEA. The CDR3 region has the DNA TGCAGCGTTTTGACTAGCGGGGGGGGAGAGACCCAGTACTTC. This codes for CSVLTSGGGETQYF.

The V call is TRBV14, the J call TRBJ2-1; D possibly matches TRBD1 or TRBD2 (5 bases each). Germline V CDR1 and CDR2: SGHDN, FVKESK. The length of the CDR3 is 16 residues. Between the trimmed V and J ends, which lost 4 bases and 4 bases, there was a span of 17 bases. In DNA, the CDR3 is TGTGCCAGCAGCCTCGCAGGGAGCGGAAAATACAATGAGCAGTTCTTC. The encoded protein is CASSLAGSGKYNEQFF.

Regarding this clonotype: It may be a read error: a sequence one base away is much more abundant. Likely a read error: the CDR3 ends without its conserved phenylalanine or tryptophan. The CDR3 nucleotides are TGTGCCAGCAGTTTATGGGGTAATGGCTACACCCTC. This sequence encodes CASSLWGNGYTL. The chain has TRBV12-3 or TRBV12-4 and TRBJ1-2; D not resolved. This CDR3 has 12 amino acids. The V end lost 2 bases, the J end lost 6 bases, and 7 bases lay between the germline ends.

This clonotype showed up just a few times. Being one base from a much bigger clone, this may be a read error. This chain links TRBV15 with TRBJ1-1; D uncertain. The CDR3 sequence is 11 residues long. V lost 5 bases and J lost 1, with 2 bases in between. Germline-derived CDR1 and CDR2 are LNHNV and YYDKDF (reference sequence). The CDR3: CATSRNTEAFF. The CDR3, as DNA: TGTGCCACCAGCCGGAACACTGAAGCTTTCTTT.

This clonotype was detected a few times. The chain uses TRBV7-2 and TRBJ1-3; 8 nucleotides align to TRBD1. Germline CDR1 and CDR2: SGHTA and FQGNSA. This CDR3 contains 15 residues. Unmatched junction bases numbered 6, after V lost 1 base and J lost 7 bases. The CDR3 protein is CASSLGTGPLNTIYF. In DNA, the CDR3 is TGTGCCAGCAGCTTAGGGACAGGGCCCCTGAACACCATATATTTT.

This clonotype is a singleton in its sample. In DNA form, the CDR3 reads TGTGCCATCAGCTCGGGAGACTACGAGCAGTACTTC. Translation gives CAISSGDYEQYF. J is TRBJ2-7 and V is TRBV10-3, with D possibly matching TRBD2 (6 bases). The V and J ends lost 6 bases and 3 bases respectively, with 9 bases between them. This CDR3 has 12 amino acids. The germline gives CDR1 ENHRY, CDR2 SYGVKD.

This clonotype showed up just a few times. This chain joins TRBV20-1 and TRBJ2-7; 7 bases align to TRBD1. Losses at the gene ends were 6 bases for V and 0 bases for J; bases not matched to a gene: 14. Germline V gives CDR1 DFQATT, CDR2 SNEGSKA (reference sequence). This CDR3 is built from 16 residues. The CDR3 is CSARGGPTGPSYEQYF. CDR3 in DNA: TGCAGTGCCCGAGGCGGTCCGACAGGGCCCTCCTACGAGCAGTACTTC.

The chain uses TRBV9 and TRBJ1-1; D is unclear. CDR3 length: 13 amino acids. The germline gives CDR1 SGDLS, CDR2 YYNGEE. The V end lost 0 bases, the J end lost 0 bases, and 3 bases lay between the germline ends. CDR3 sequence reads: CASSVDLNTEAFF. The CDR3 coding sequence is TGTGCCAGCAGCGTAGACCTGAACACTGAAGCTTTCTTT.

The V call is TRBV12-3 or TRBV12-4, the J call TRBJ2-2, with 9 bases matching TRBD1. The CDR3 runs to 15 residues. The V segment lost 4 bases and the J segment 6 bases; nucleotides outside the gene matches: 6. The CDR3 DNA follows: TGTGCCAGCAGTTCGCGACAGGGGGTAGCCGGGGAGCTGTTTTTT. Its protein product is CASSSRQGVAGELFF.